One and the same sample provided the 30 T cell receptor beta chains below, sequenced in a study of blood T cell repertoires in COVID-19. Measured with immunoSEQ multiplex PCR; TCRdb has only the in-frame clones, and not every one. The sample lists under 200,000 clones, 83% occurring once. The sequenced material came from peripheral blood. These receptors were obtained from a woman of 80 years or more with acute or convalescent COVID-19.

The chain couples TRBV7-2 to TRBJ2-3; tentative D call: TRBD1 (6 bases). V lost 0 bases and J lost 8, with 9 bases in between. In germline, CDR1 is SGHTA, CDR2 FQGNSA. The CDR3 totals 13 residues. CDR3 nucleotide sequence: TGTGCCAGCAGCTTAGCGCCAGGGGCTACGCAGTATTTT. Protein sequence: CASSLAPGATQYF.

The chain carries TRBV5-8 and TRBJ2-7; D might be TRBD1 (5 bases). Germline V gene data show CDR1 as SGHTS and CDR2 as YDEGEE. The germline V and J ends were trimmed by 0 bases and 4 bases, with 8 bases remaining between them. This CDR3 comprises 13 residues. CDR3 loop: CASSLEGPYEQYF. The CDR3 DNA sequence: TGTGCCAGCAGCTTGGAGGGGCCTTACGAGCAGTACTTC.

The gene calls are TRBV6-1 and TRBJ1-2, with a tentative D call TRBD1 (6 bases). This CDR3 is 15 amino acids long. Germline CDR1 MNHNS, CDR2 SASEGT. The V end was cut by 1 base, the J end by 5 bases, with 14 bases between. CDR3 sequence reads: CASSEERGQHYGYTF. The CDR3 DNA reads TGTGCCAGCAGTGAAGAGCGAGGACAGCATTATGGCTACACCTTC.

The rearrangement uses TRBV30 and TRBJ1-2, with 8 bases lining up with TRBD1. There are 14 residues in the CDR3. V shed 5 bases, J shed 0 bases, and the junction held 5 bases outside the gene matches. Germline V gene lookup returns CDR1 GTSNPN and CDR2 SVGIG (reference sequence). The CDR3 coding sequence is TGTGCCTGGGGTCAACAGGGGGCTAACTATGGCTACACCTTC. Protein: CAWGQQGANYGYTF. The variable domain in full, with the rest retrieved from reference TRBV30 and TRBJ1-2, is SQTIHQWPATLVQPVGSPLSLECTVEGTSNPNLYWYRQAAGRGLQLLFYSVGIGQISSEVPQNLSASRPQDRQFILSSKKLLLSDSGFYLCAWGQQGANYGYTFGSGTRLTVV.

This clone has a handful of counts. V is TRBV7-2 and J is TRBJ2-7; D unresolved. This CDR3 region has 14 residues. V lost 2 bases, J lost 0 bases, and 8 bases lay in between. Germline CDR1 SGHTA, CDR2 FQGNSA. CDR3 protein: CASSLWFSSYEQYF. CDR3 nucleotide sequence: TGTGCCAGCAGCTTATGGTTCAGCTCCTACGAGCAGTACTTC.

This rearrangement joins TRBV10-3 to TRBJ2-1; a weak D match, TRBD2 (5 bases). Germline CDR1 ENHRY, CDR2 SYGVKD. Trimming removed 8 bases at V and 7 bases at J, with 18 bases between. This CDR3 is 14 amino acids long. CDR3 protein: CAIQRAVEENEQFF. The DNA for the CDR3 is TGTGCCATCCAGAGAGCGGTTGAGGAAAATGAGCAGTTCTTC.

This clone came up a few times. This sequence joins TRBV6-5 and TRBJ1-4; 10 positions agree with TRBD1. This CDR3 has 13 residues. The germline gives CDR1 MNHEY, CDR2 SVGAGI. The V segment lost 10 bases and the J segment 8 bases; nucleotides outside the gene matches: 7. DNA of the CDR3: TGTGCCACTCGGGACAGGGGCGTCGAAAAACTGTTTTTT. As protein: CATRDRGVEKLFF.

This sequence joins TRBV5-1 and TRBJ1-6, with 7 bases identical to TRBD1. CDR3 length: 16 amino acids. The V and J ends lost 1 base and 10 bases, in that order; junction bases with no gene match: 11. The germline CDR1 and CDR2 sequences are SGHRS and YFSETQ. CDR3 in amino acids: CASSLRSGRGNSPLHF. The CDR3 nucleotides are TGCGCCAGCAGCTTGAGATCCGGCAGGGGGAACTCACCCCTCCACTTT.

CDR3 region: CASSRNREFYEQYF. In nucleotides, the CDR3 is TGCGCCAGCAGCCGGAACAGGGAATTCTACGAGCAGTACTTC. The chain combines TRBV5-1 with TRBJ2-7; tentative D call: TRBD1 (6 bases). V gave up 4 bases and J gave up 3 bases, with 14 bases separating them. Germline V gene lookup returns CDR1 SGHRS and CDR2 YFSETQ. The CDR3 length is 14 residues.

The V call is TRBV2, the J call TRBJ2-2; 12 nucleotides agree with TRBD1. Per the germline V gene, CDR1 is SNHLY and CDR2 is FYNNEI. The V and J ends lost 5 bases and 7 bases, in that order; junction bases with no gene match: 8. The CDR3 contains 16 residues. CDR3 nucleotide sequence: TGTGCCAGCAGTTATACAGGGACAGGGGGCGGCGGGGAGCTGTTTTTT. As protein: CASSYTGTGGGGELFF.

This chain joins TRBV6-6 and TRBJ1-2; unclear D gene. Germline-derived CDR1 and CDR2 are MNHNY and SVGAGI (reference sequence). CDR3 length: 12 residues. V was shortened by 8 bases and J by 3 bases, with 10 bases between the two germline ends. Here the CDR3 reads CASAVGDYGYTF. The CDR3 nucleotides read TGTGCCAGCGCGGTCGGAGACTATGGCTACACCTTC.

V gene TRBV5-1 combines with J gene TRBJ2-1; a weak D match, TRBD2 (6 bases). CDR1 and CDR2 (germline): SGHRS, YFSETQ. CDR3 length: 12 amino acids. Trimming removed 3 bases at V and 14 bases at J, with 15 bases between. The CDR3 is CASSSAGSIKFF. The CDR3 nucleotides read TGCGCCAGCAGCTCGGCGGGGTCTATAAAGTTCTTC.

The chain joins TRBV27 to TRBJ1-1, with 7 bases that match TRBD1. The germline V gene encodes CDR1 MNHEY and CDR2 SMNVEV (reference sequence). This CDR3 has 13 residues. Trimming cost V 8 bases and J 5 bases; bases outside gene matches: 8. The CDR3 loop is CASLLRRGTEAFF. The CDR3 DNA follows: TGTGCCAGCCTCCTGCGCAGGGGGACTGAAGCTTTCTTT.

This clone has just a few counts. The chain uses TRBV4-2 and TRBJ1-6, with D uncertain. In germline, CDR1 is LGHNA, CDR2 YNFKEQ. This CDR3 spans 14 amino acids. Trimming removed 0 bases from V and 8 bases from J, with 8 bases in between. The CDR3 protein is CASSQDEVDSPLHF. The CDR3 DNA reads TGTGCCAGCAGCCAAGACGAGGTAGATTCACCCCTCCACTTT.

The chain is built from TRBV30 and TRBJ2-6; 8 bases fit TRBD1. V shed 3 bases, J shed 0 bases, and the junction held 16 bases outside the gene matches. This CDR3 has 20 residues. Germline CDR1 reads GTSNPN; CDR2 reads SVGIG (reference sequence). Here the CDR3 reads CAWRGLGDGTGPSGANVLTF. CDR3 nucleotide sequence: TGTGCCTGGAGGGGATTAGGGGATGGGACAGGCCCCTCTGGGGCCAACGTCCTGACTTTC.

The chain employs TRBV5-1 and TRBJ2-1; no reliable D call. The V gene lost 0 bases and the J gene lost 0 bases, with 10 bases spanning the gap. Germline CDR1 reads SGHRS; CDR2 reads YFSETQ. This CDR3 spans 16 amino acids. The CDR3, as DNA: TGCGCCAGCAGCTTGGTATCCACCAGCTCCTACAATGAGCAGTTCTTC. Its translation is CASSLVSTSSYNEQFF. Drawing the rest from reference TRBV5-1 and TRBJ2-1, the complete variable domain is KAGVTQTPRYLIKTRGQQVTLSCSPISGHRSVSWYQQTPGQGLQFLFEYFSETQRNKGNFPGRFSGRQFSNSRSEMNVSTLELGDSALYLCASSLVSTSSYNEQFFGPGTRLTVL.

The chain uses TRBV7-2 and TRBJ2-3, with 9 positions matching TRBD2. Trimming removed 2 bases from V and 2 bases from J; junction bases left unmatched: 5. Looked up from germline, CDR1 is SGHTA and CDR2 is FQGNSA. CDR3 length: 16 residues. The DNA of the CDR3 is TGTGCCAGCAGCTTATGGGCTAGCGGGGTCACAGATACGCAGTATTTT. This translates into CASSLWASGVTDTQYF.

The chain employs TRBV19 and TRBJ1-1, with 7 bases matching TRBD1. The CDR3 has 14 residues. V dropped 6 bases and J dropped 1; count of bases not matched to a gene: 5. Germline V lookup: CDR1 LNHDA, CDR2 SQIVND (reference sequence). CDR3 sequence: CASRRDSANTEAFF. The DNA of the CDR3 is TGTGCCAGTAGACGGGACAGCGCGAACACTGAAGCTTTCTTT.

This clone turned up a few times. This chain connects TRBV5-6 to TRBJ1-1, with D perhaps matching TRBD1 (5 bases). Germline V lookup: CDR1 SGHDT, CDR2 YYEEEE. There are 18 residues in the CDR3. Trimming cost V 1 base and J 1 base, with 20 bases left between them. CDR3 residues: CASSLWGPPWRGNTEAFF. The CDR3 DNA sequence: TGTGCCAGCAGCTTGTGGGGACCTCCTTGGCGGGGGAACACTGAAGCTTTCTTT.

This rearrangement joins TRBV7-3 to TRBJ1-4; 10 nucleotides match TRBD1. Germline trimming cut 3 bases from V and 2 bases from J; bases unmatched to any gene: 9. Germline V gene lookup returns CDR1 SGHTA and CDR2 FQGTGA. The CDR3 loop spans 18 amino acids. The CDR3 DNA reads as TGTGCCAGCAGCTTTTACGGGACAGGGGTTCCCACTAATGAAAAACTGTTTTTT. Its protein product is CASSFYGTGVPTNEKLFF. The full variable domain, rest sourced from reference TRBV7-3 and TRBJ1-4, is GAGVSQTPSNKVTEKGKYVELRCDPISGHTALYWYRQSLGQGPEFLIYFQGTGAADDSGLPNDRFFAVRPEGSVSTLKIQRTERGDSAVYLCASSFYGTGVPTNEKLFFGSGTQLSVL.

The chain is built from TRBV11-2 and TRBJ2-1, with 8 bases that match TRBD2. Germline CDR1 reads SGHAT; CDR2 reads FQNNGV. The CDR3 extends over 16 amino acids. V lost 0 bases to trimming and J lost 8 bases; unmatched junction nucleotides: 9. The DNA of the CDR3 is TGTGCCAGCAGCTTAGATCTGGGACTAGTAATCCATGAGCAGTTCTTC. Encoded protein: CASSLDLGLVIHEQFF.

The CDR3 sequence is CASSLSDGNEAFF. CDR3 DNA: TGTGCCAGCAGCCTTTCGGACGGGAATGAAGCTTTCTTT. The V and J genes are TRBV7-9 and TRBJ1-1; D remains ambiguous. The germline V and J ends were trimmed by 5 bases and 7 bases, with 14 bases remaining between them. The CDR3 is 13 residues long. The germline V gene encodes CDR1 SEHNR and CDR2 FQNEAQ (reference sequence).

The V and J genes are TRBV6-4 and TRBJ2-2; the match to TRBD1 covers 10 bases. The germline gives CDR1 MRHNA, CDR2 SNTAGT. V shed 6 bases and J 5 bases; nucleotides not matched to a gene: 9. This CDR3 contains 16 residues. The CDR3 protein is CASSHLPGQGTGELFF. CDR3 bases: TGTGCCAGCAGCCACCTACCGGGACAGGGGACCGGGGAGCTGTTTTTT.

The chain joins TRBV6-5 to TRBJ2-2; 7 bases fit TRBD1. Germline trimming cut 7 bases from V and 1 base from J; bases unmatched to any gene: 3. The CDR3 contains 14 residues. Germline loops: CDR1 MNHEY, CDR2 SVGAGI. For the CDR3, the DNA is TGTGCCAGCAAGACAGGGATGAACACCGGGGAGCTGTTTTTT. Protein sequence: CASKTGMNTGELFF.

V and J are TRBV6-2 or TRBV6-3 and TRBJ1-2, with D tentatively TRBD1 (5 bases). The CDR3 sequence is 18 residues long. Germline-derived CDR1 and CDR2 are MNHEY and SVGEGT. The V and J ends lost 2 bases and 2 bases respectively, with 21 bases between them. The CDR3 protein is CASSYTSYRTRLNYGYTF. CDR3 DNA: TGTGCCAGCAGTTACACAAGCTACAGGACCCGATTAAACTATGGCTACACCTTC.

V and J are TRBV7-2 and TRBJ2-3; 10 nucleotides match TRBD2. This CDR3 comprises 15 residues. Germline V CDR1 and CDR2: SGHTA, FQGNSA. Germline trimming cut 5 bases from V and 2 bases from J; bases unmatched to any gene: 4. This CDR3 reads CASSALAGATDTQYF. The CDR3 coding sequence is TGTGCCAGCAGCGCCCTAGCGGGAGCCACAGATACGCAGTATTTT. Together with reference TRBV7-2 and TRBJ2-3, the CDR3 gives the full variable domain: GAGVSQSPSNKVTEKGKDVELRCDPISGHTALYWYRQSLGQGLEFLIYFQGNSAPDKSGLPSDRFSAERTGGSVSTLTIQRTQQEDSAVYLCASSALAGATDTQYFGPGTRLTVL.

The chain combines TRBV2 with TRBJ1-5; 8 bases are shared with TRBD1. The CDR3 length is 14 residues. The germline V gene has CDR1 SNHLY and CDR2 FYNNEI. V gave up 6 bases and J gave up 2 bases; unmatched junction bases: 3. The CDR3 sequence is CASRDRAGNQPQHF. As DNA, the CDR3 is TGTGCCAGCAGGGACAGGGCCGGCAATCAGCCCCAGCATTTT. Together with reference TRBV2 and TRBJ1-5, the CDR3 gives the full variable domain: EPEVTQTPSHQVTQMGQEVILRCVPISNHLYFYWYRQILGQKVEFLVSFYNNEISEKSEIFDDQFSVERPDGSNFTLKIRSTKLEDSAMYFCASRDRAGNQPQHFGDGTRLSIL.

In DNA, the CDR3 is TGTGCCAGCAGCCGGACAGGGGGTACCTACGAGCAGTACTTC. This codes for CASSRTGGTYEQYF. The V call is TRBV7-2, the J call TRBJ2-7; TRBD1 agrees at 10 bases. The trim removed 5 bases at V and 2 bases at J, leaving 3 bases unmatched. The CDR3 length is 14 residues. Germline V CDR1 and CDR2: SGHTA, FQGNSA.

The chain links TRBV5-1 to TRBJ2-1; weak D call: TRBD1 (6 bases). V lost 1 base to trimming and J lost 5 bases, with 19 bases between them. Germline V gene lookup returns CDR1 SGHRS and CDR2 YFSETQ. This CDR3 comprises 17 residues. This chain's CDR3 is CASSLLRLGAMNNEQFF. The CDR3 DNA reads TGCGCCAGCAGCTTGCTCCGCCTGGGGGCTATGAACAATGAGCAGTTCTTC.

The CDR3 sequence: CASSLSSVSQGQDGYTF. CDR3 coding DNA: TGCGCCAGCAGCCTTTCCTCAGTATCACAGGGGCAGGATGGCTACACCTTC. V is TRBV4-1 and J is TRBJ1-2, with 7 bases identical to TRBD1. The CDR3 length is 17 residues. The V and J ends lost 4 bases and 6 bases, in that order; junction bases with no gene match: 17. CDR1 is MGHRA, CDR2 YSYEKL, per germline.